This TCR beta chain was profiled in a study of response to subunit inactivated influenza vaccine. There are a few counts of this clonotype. The CDR3 covers 16 residues. Germline trimming cut 0 bases from V and 4 bases from J; bases unmatched to any gene: 3. Per germline, CDR1 MNHEY and CDR2 SMNVEV (reference sequence). Each CDR3 protein gets one entry after TCRdb re-called the RT-PCR reads with MiXCR. In the table there are a few hundred thousand distinct CDR3 sequences, approximately 10% of which are singletons. The specimen was PBMCs from blood, collected roughly 6 weeks after vaccination. This chain uses TRBV27 with TRBJ2-1; 10 bases are shared with TRBD2. The sequence derives from a middle-aged man who received an inactivated influenza vaccine. The CDR3 sequence: CASSLSAGGKYNEQFF. The CDR3 DNA follows: TGTGCCAGCAGTTTATCAGCGGGGGGGAAGTACAATGAGCAGTTCTTC.